This TCR beta chain was identified during a study of blood T cell repertoires in COVID-19. The data were produced by immunoSEQ multiplex PCR, yet TCRdb's version contains in-frame clones alone and is incomplete. The sample lists hundreds of thousands of clones, approximately 89% seen once, with more than 3% in the top ten. Germline V CDR1 and CDR2: KGHDR, SFDVKD. The CDR3 length is 16 residues. Trimming took off 2 bases at V and 8 bases at J, with 17 bases between the two ends. The V and J genes are TRBV24-1 and TRBJ1-4; D is undetermined. The sequence came from a woman in her late teens or twenties who had recovered from COVID-19. The sequenced material came from peripheral blood. The CDR3 bases are TGTGCCACCAGTGATTCATCAGGTTCGGGATACGAAAAACTGTTTTTT. Encoded protein: CATSDSSGSGYEKLFF.